One sample yielded the 20 T cell receptor beta chains listed below, sequenced in a study of cytomegalovirus exposure and HLA in healthy donors. The PCR employed 60 Vbeta primers together with 13 Jbeta primers. The data were produced by immunoSEQ multiplex PCR, yet TCRdb's version contains in-frame clones alone and is incomplete. The table includes approximately 160,000 clones, 68% detected once. The sequencing input was PBMCs. These TCRs come from a man in his forties or fifties in good health and CMV-seronegative.

On this clone: The same CDR3 can be traced to other DNA sequences in this sample. The V gene is TRBV6-6, the J gene TRBJ1-4; D remains ambiguous. Germline V gene lookup returns CDR1 MNHNY and CDR2 SVGAGI (reference sequence). V lost 6 bases, J lost 8 bases, and 7 bases lay in between. The CDR3 runs to 11 residues. The chain's CDR3 is CASRGGEKLFF. As DNA, the CDR3 is TGTGCCAGCAGGGGAGGCGAAAAACTGTTTTTT.

This chain joins TRBV18 and TRBJ1-5; no clear D. V was pared by 3 bases and J by 0 bases, with 12 bases between. Germline CDR1 reads KGHSH; CDR2 reads LQKENI. This CDR3 spans 16 amino acids. DNA of the CDR3: TGTGCCAGCTCACCTACAGCACGAAGTAGCAATCAGCCCCAGCATTTT. This codes for CASSPTARSSNQPQHF.

The V gene is TRBV11-1, the J gene TRBJ1-1; TRBD1 aligns across 7 bases. The germline gives CDR1 SGHAT, CDR2 FQDESV (reference sequence). The CDR3 runs 16 residues. The J segment lost 4 bases and the V segment lost 2 bases, leaving 10 bases of the junction unmatched. The CDR3 coding sequence is TGTGCCAGCAGCTTAAGGGGGACAGCCAAAGGCACTGAAGCTTTCTTT. Translated, it gives CASSLRGTAKGTEAFF.

V is TRBV5-1 and J is TRBJ1-3; unclear D gene. Deletions cut 4 bases from V and 0 bases from J, with 17 bases between. CDR1 SGHRS and CDR2 YFSETQ come from the germline V gene. The CDR3 loop spans 17 amino acids. CDR3 DNA sequence: TGCGCCAGCAGCCCCTTCCCGACGGGGAGCTCTGGAAACACCATATATTTT. Protein product: CASSPFPTGSSGNTIYF.

CDR3 in DNA: TGTGCCAGCAGCCCTTTGGACAGGGGTGCTTTCTTT. Translating gives CASSPLDRGAFF. The J gene is TRBJ1-1, the V gene TRBV7-3; 9 nucleotides match TRBD1. Trimming removed 5 bases from V and 11 bases from J; junction bases left unmatched: 6. Germline assignment: CDR1 SGHTA and CDR2 FQGTGA. This CDR3 comprises 12 residues. Variable domain in full (rest from reference TRBV7-3 and TRBJ1-1): GAGVSQTPSNKVTEKGKYVELRCDPISGHTALYWYRQSLGQGPEFLIYFQGTGAADDSGLPNDRFFAVRPEGSVSTLKIQRTERGDSAVYLCASSPLDRGAFFGQGTRLTVV.

This sequence joins TRBV4-2 and TRBJ2-7; 8 bases are shared with TRBD1. Trimming took 6 bases from V and 2 from J; bases not matched to a gene: 12. The CDR3 extends over 16 amino acids. Germline CDR1 is LGHNA and CDR2 is YNFKEQ. The CDR3 spells CASSSQGAGITYEQYF. DNA for the CDR3: TGTGCCAGCAGTTCCCAGGGGGCGGGGATTACCTACGAGCAGTACTTC.

The rearrangement links TRBV7-2 to TRBJ2-7; 10 nucleotides match TRBD1. Germline-derived CDR1 and CDR2 are SGHTA and FQGNSA. Losses at the gene ends were 6 bases for V and 4 bases for J; bases not matched to a gene: 3. The CDR3 is 13 amino acids. The CDR3 sequence is CASSMDRGYEQYF. In DNA form, the CDR3 reads TGTGCCAGCAGTATGGACAGGGGGTACGAGCAGTACTTC.

The rearrangement joins TRBV19 to TRBJ1-1, with D hard to call. Germline V lookup: CDR1 LNHDA, CDR2 SQIVND (reference sequence). CDR3 length: 13 residues. Deletions cut 5 bases from V and 0 bases from J, with 7 bases between. DNA for the CDR3: TGTGCCAGTAGTTTTCGGTTGAACACTGAAGCTTTCTTT. This translates into CASSFRLNTEAFF.

In this sample, this clone turned up a few times. The chain combines TRBV19 with TRBJ2-5; the D is unclear. The CDR3 spans 14 residues. Germline-derived CDR1 and CDR2 are LNHDA and SQIVND (reference sequence). Trimming cost V 4 bases and J 2 bases, with 11 bases left between them. The CDR3, as DNA: TGTGCCAGTAGTACCACCAGGATTCAAGAGACCCAGTACTTC. It yields the protein CASSTTRIQETQYF.

This rearrangement joins TRBV11-3 to TRBJ2-2; tentative D call: TRBD2 (5 bases). The CDR3 runs to 14 residues. Trimming shortened V by 5 bases and J by 3 bases, and 10 bases separated the two germline ends. From germline, CDR1 is SGHNT and CDR2 YENEEA. For the CDR3, the DNA is TGTGCCAGCAGCCCCTCGGAGGACACCGGGGAGCTGTTTTTT. Translating it yields CASSPSEDTGELFF.

This rearrangement joins TRBV18 to TRBJ1-2; weak D call: TRBD1 (6 bases). From germline, CDR1 is KGHSH and CDR2 LQKENI. Trimming took off 5 bases at V and 2 bases at J, with 12 bases between the two ends. The CDR3 consists of 14 residues. In nucleotides, the CDR3 is TGTGCCAGCTCAAATAATGGACAGAACTATGGCTACACCTTC. Translation: CASSNNGQNYGYTF.

The V call is TRBV11-1, the J call TRBJ2-1, with a tentative D call TRBD2 (5 bases). The CDR3 covers 15 residues. V was shortened by 3 bases and J by 0 bases, with 9 bases between the two germline ends. CDR1 is SGHAT, CDR2 FQDESV, per germline (reference sequence). The CDR3 DNA follows: TGTGCCAGCAGCTTCAGCGGTAGCTCCTACAATGAGCAGTTCTTC. Translating it yields CASSFSGSSYNEQFF.

This clone showed up just once. The chain has TRBV7-2 and TRBJ1-6; D is uncertain. The CDR3 extends over 16 amino acids. Trimming stripped 1 base from V and 3 bases from J, with 10 bases between. Germline V gives CDR1 SGHTA, CDR2 FQGNSA. Here the CDR3 reads CASSLGGSRYNSPLHF. The CDR3 DNA reads as TGTGCCAGCAGCTTAGGCGGCAGCCGCTATAATTCACCCCTCCACTTT.

The V call is TRBV9, the J call TRBJ2-7, with 8 bases that match TRBD2. CDR1 SGDLS and CDR2 YYNGEE come from the germline V gene. The V gene end was trimmed by 4 bases and the J gene end by 6 bases; junction bases not matched to a gene: 9. The CDR3 has 14 residues. In DNA, the CDR3 is TGTGCCAGCAGCCCACCGGGACTAGTTTCCGAGCAGTACTTC. The encoded protein is CASSPPGLVSEQYF.

This clone was observed a handful of times. The chain uses TRBV4-2 and TRBJ1-6; D is unclear. This CDR3 region has 15 residues. Trimming cost V 1 base and J 10 bases, with 14 bases left between them. Germline lookup yields CDR1 LGHNA and CDR2 YNFKEQ. CDR3 bases: TGTGCCAGCAGCCAAGTCCCTTTGGGCGGGTCACCCCTCCACTTT. It codes for CASSQVPLGGSPLHF.

V and J are TRBV7-2 and TRBJ2-5; 7 bases fit TRBD1. With the DNA end fitting TRBJ2-7 better, the J assignment may be wrong. The CDR3 spans 15 residues. Germline V gives CDR1 SGHTA, CDR2 FQGNSA. The CDR3 bases are TGTGCCAGCAGCTTAGGACAGGGTTCAACCTACGAGCAGTACTTC. Translation gives CASSLGQGSTYEQYF.

The chain recombines TRBV5-4 with TRBJ2-1; 8 bases align to TRBD2. The germline V gene encodes CDR1 SGHNT and CDR2 YYREEE (reference sequence). V lost 4 bases and J lost 0; bases outside the gene matches: 6. The CDR3 runs 16 residues. CDR3 sequence (DNA): TGTGCCAGCAGCGCGGCGAGCGGGGGCTCCTACAATGAGCAGTTCTTC. It is translated as CASSAASGGSYNEQFF.

The rearrangement links TRBV5-1 to TRBJ2-2, with 10 bases that match TRBD1. Germline lookup yields CDR1 SGHRS and CDR2 YFSETQ. V dropped 7 bases and J dropped 4; count of bases not matched to a gene: 10. This CDR3 has 16 residues. The CDR3: CASRLRGQGTTGELFF. CDR3 nucleotides: TGCGCCAGCCGCCTTCGGGGACAGGGGACCACCGGGGAGCTGTTTTTT.

This clone showed up just a few times. This chain joins TRBV19 and TRBJ1-3, with a possible D match to TRBD1 (6 bases). Trimming shortened V by 5 bases and J by 0 bases, and 17 bases separated the two germline ends. This CDR3 is built from 17 residues. Germline CDR1 is LNHDA and CDR2 is SQIVND (reference sequence). In nucleotides, the CDR3 is TGTGCCAGTAGTCCCCAGCCCCTGACAGGCTCTGGAAACACCATATATTTT. This translates into CASSPQPLTGSGNTIYF.

In its sample, this clone was seen a few times. The chain joins TRBV2 to TRBJ1-5, with TRBD1 as a possible D gene (5 bases). The CDR3 contains 15 residues. V was pared by 5 bases and J by 0 bases, with 11 bases between. Germline values: CDR1 SNHLY, CDR2 FYNNEI. CDR3 loop: CASSPQGISNQPQHF. The CDR3 nucleotides read TGTGCCAGCAGTCCCCAGGGTATTAGCAATCAGCCCCAGCATTTT.